This T cell receptor (beta chain) was obtained from a study of early T cells in non-severe SARS-CoV-2 infection. On the study more broadly: Bulk RNA taken from unsorted whole blood was sequenced, leaving chains unpaired. Study-wide points: Anti-spike CD8 responses were favored by VDJdb matching, which missed private and CD4 specificities.

V shed 7 bases and J shed 7 bases, with 14 bases lying between them. From germline, CDR1 is MNHNS and CDR2 SASEGT. This CDR3 has 13 residues. Tagging with unique molecular identifiers was applied to individual cDNA molecules. TCRdb recomputed calls from the 5' RACE reads with MiXCR, one row per CDR3 protein. The sample contains tens of thousands of distinct CDR3 sequences, more than 4.5% of which appear only once. This clonotype was observed a few times. The antigen is unknown. Sequencing input: whole blood. This receptor was obtained from an adult who was a healthcare worker with PCR-confirmed SARS-CoV-2 infection or an uninfected control (not recorded which). The gene calls are TRBV6-1 and TRBJ1-5, with D uncertain. In nucleotides, the CDR3 is TGTGCCAGCACTAGGACGGCTCCCCAGCCCCAGCATTTT. Encoded protein: CASTRTAPQPQHF.